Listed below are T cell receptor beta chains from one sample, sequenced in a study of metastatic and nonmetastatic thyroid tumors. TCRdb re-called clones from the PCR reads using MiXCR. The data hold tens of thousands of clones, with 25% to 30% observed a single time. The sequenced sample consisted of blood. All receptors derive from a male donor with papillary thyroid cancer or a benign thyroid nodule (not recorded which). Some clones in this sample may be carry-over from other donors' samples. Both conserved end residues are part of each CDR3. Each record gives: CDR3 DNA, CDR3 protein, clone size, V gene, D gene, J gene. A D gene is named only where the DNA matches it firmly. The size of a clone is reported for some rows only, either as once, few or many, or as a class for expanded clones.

DNA: TGTGCCAGTAGTACCACTTACAGAGAAAACATTCAGTACTTC
CDR3: CASSTTYRENIQYF
size: many
V: TRBV19
D: .
J: TRBJ2-4

DNA: TGTGCCAGCAGTCTCGGACAGTACGAGCAGTACTTC
CDR3: CASSLGQYEQYF
size: .
V: TRBV6-2/TRBV6-3
D: .
J: TRBJ2-7

DNA: TGTGCCAGCAGTTACAGGGCTGGGAAAGAGACCCAGTACTTC
CDR3: CASSYRAGKETQYF
size: many
V: TRBV28
D: .
J: TRBJ2-5

DNA: TGTGCCATCAGCGGCGGGTGGCCGGGACTAGCGGAGCAGTTCTTC
CDR3: CAISGGWPGLAEQFF
size: once
V: TRBV11-2
D: TRBD2
J: TRBJ2-1

DNA: TGTGCCAGCAGCGAAGTAGCGGGAGGGAGGGGTGAGCAGTTCTTC
CDR3: CASSEVAGGRGEQFF
size: .
V: TRBV7-3
D: TRBD2
J: TRBJ2-1

DNA: TGTGCCAGCCTAAGGGGAAACACCATATATTTT
CDR3: CASLRGNTIYF
size: .
V: TRBV6-1
D: .
J: TRBJ1-3

DNA: TGTGCTAGTGGTTTGGCCCACGGGACAGGGGGCATAAACACTGAAGCTTTCTTT
CDR3: CASGLAHGTGGINTEAFF
size: many
V: TRBV12-5
D: TRBD1
J: TRBJ1-1

DNA: TGTGCCAGCAGACAGGACAGACTAGCGGGAGGAGGTGAGCAGTTCTTC
CDR3: CASRQDRLAGGGEQFF
size: .
V: TRBV14
D: TRBD2
J: TRBJ2-1

DNA: TGTGCCAGCTACACAGCGGGGGGAGGGCCCTCGGAGACCCAGTACTTC
CDR3: CASYTAGGGPSETQYF
size: few
V: TRBV6-1
D: TRBD2
J: TRBJ2-5

DNA: TGTGCCAGCGGCTCCCCACAGGGGATCTACGAGCAGTACTTC
CDR3: CASGSPQGIYEQYF
size: medium-sized
V: TRBV6-8
D: TRBD1
J: TRBJ2-7

DNA: TGTGCCAGCAACGCTGACCTTAACTATGGCTACACCTTC
CDR3: CASNADLNYGYTF
size: .
V: TRBV28
D: .
J: TRBJ1-2

DNA: TGTCCAAGCTCGTTCCGGGCTAGCGGGGGCAATGAGCAGTTCTTC
CDR3: CPSSFRASGGNEQFF
size: .
V: TRBV6-1
D: TRBD2
J: TRBJ2-1

DNA: TGCAGTGGCACACTAGCGGGGGTAACAGATACGCAGTATTTT
CDR3: CSGTLAGVTDTQYF
size: .
V: TRBV20-1
D: TRBD2
J: TRBJ2-3

DNA: TGCGCCAGCAGCTTAGAGTGGGGGTCTCAGCCCCAGCATTTT
CDR3: CASSLEWGSQPQHF
size: .
V: TRBV5-1
D: .
J: TRBJ1-5

DNA: TGTGCCAGCAGTTTAAAGCGCGGAAGCACAGATACGCAGTATTTT
CDR3: CASSLKRGSTDTQYF
size: .
V: TRBV6-5
D: .
J: TRBJ2-3

DNA: TGTGCCAGCAGCCAAGATGCCGTTACGGGGGGAGAGCAGCACTTC
CDR3: CASSQDAVTGGEQHF
size: .
V: TRBV3-1
D: TRBD2
J: TRBJ2-7

DNA: TGCGCCAGCCATCCTCTGGGACTTCGGTCGTATACGCAGTATTTT
CDR3: CASHPLGLRSYTQYF
size: .
V: TRBV5-1
D: .
J: TRBJ2-3

DNA: TGTGCCACCAGTCCTCGCGGGACAGGACTACGAGGGCAGTACTTC
CDR3: CATSPRGTGLRGQYF
size: many
V: TRBV24-1
D: TRBD1
J: TRBJ2-7

DNA: TGTGCCAGCAGCCAAGATCCGGGGACAGGGTCGGACATTCAGTACTTC
CDR3: CASSQDPGTGSDIQYF
size: many
V: TRBV4-2
D: TRBD1
J: TRBJ2-4

DNA: TGCATCGACGGGTGGTTATCCGGGGAGCTGTTTTTT
CDR3: CIDGWLSGELFF
size: .
V: TRBV20-1
D: .
J: TRBJ2-2

DNA: TGTGCCAGCAGCTTGGGACAGGGCACAGATACGCAGTATTTT
CDR3: CASSLGQGTDTQYF
size: many
V: TRBV7-3
D: TRBD1
J: TRBJ2-3

DNA: TGTGCCAGCTCCTCGGGGACGAACTATGGCTACACCTTC
CDR3: CASSSGTNYGYTF
size: .
V: TRBV12-3/TRBV12-4
D: .
J: TRBJ1-2

DNA: TGTGCCAGCAGTCCTTACACAGGGGGCTCGAATCAGCCCCAGCATTTT
CDR3: CASSPYTGGSNQPQHF
size: .
V: TRBV27
D: TRBD1
J: TRBJ1-5

DNA: TGCAGCGGGCAAAGGGGAAGAGGAGATACGCAGTATTTT
CDR3: CSGQRGRGDTQYF
size: many
V: TRBV29-1
D: .
J: TRBJ2-3

DNA: TGTGCCAGCTCAACCCGACAGGGACGCACAGATACGCAGTATTTT
CDR3: CASSTRQGRTDTQYF
size: .
V: TRBV18
D: TRBD1
J: TRBJ2-3

DNA: TGTGCCAGCAGCTTGGGGGCCATTTCTGGGGCCAACGTCCTGACTTTC
CDR3: CASSLGAISGANVLTF
size: many
V: TRBV5-8
D: .
J: TRBJ2-6

DNA: TGTGCCAGCAGTTTGACGGTACTTAGCACAGATACGCAGTATTTT
CDR3: CASSLTVLSTDTQYF
size: .
V: TRBV27
D: .
J: TRBJ2-3

DNA: TGTGCCAGCAGCTTGGGGGCCACTGGCTATGGCTACACCTTC
CDR3: CASSLGATGYGYTF
size: many
V: TRBV5-5
D: .
J: TRBJ1-2

DNA: TGTGCCAGCAAACAGGGGGTAGGTTCACCCCTCCACTTT
CDR3: CASKQGVGSPLHF
size: many
V: TRBV2
D: TRBD1
J: TRBJ1-6

DNA: TGTGCCAGCAGTTTAGGCAGGGTTTGGACTAGCGGGAGGGTCTCGCGTGGCGAGCAGTACTTC
CDR3: CASSLGRVWTSGRVSRGEQYF
size: .
V: TRBV28
D: TRBD2
J: TRBJ2-7

DNA: TGTGCCAGCAGACCCATGACAGGTTCCTATGGCTACACCTTC
CDR3: CASRPMTGSYGYTF
size: .
V: TRBV27
D: .
J: TRBJ1-2

DNA: TGTGCCAGCAGGGTGACAGGGGTGAGCAATCAGCCCCAGCATTTT
CDR3: CASRVTGVSNQPQHF
size: few
V: TRBV6-1
D: TRBD1
J: TRBJ1-5

DNA: TGTGCCAGTAGTCTCGGCAGCCCGGCGCACACCGGGGAGCTGTTTTTT
CDR3: CASSLGSPAHTGELFF
size: many
V: TRBV19
D: .
J: TRBJ2-2

DNA: TGTGCCAGTAGTATAGATCTAGCGGGAGGGCTGGAGCAGTACTTC
CDR3: CASSIDLAGGLEQYF
size: .
V: TRBV19
D: TRBD2
J: TRBJ2-7

DNA: TGTGCCAGCAGCCCTCAGAGAAAAGAGGTGGAGATGTTTTTT
CDR3: CASSPQRKEVEMFF
size: .
V: TRBV9
D: .
J: TRBJ2-2

DNA: TGTGCCAGCAGCCAAATGGGGGGGGCGTACGAGCAGTACTTC
CDR3: CASSQMGGAYEQYF
size: .
V: TRBV3-1
D: .
J: TRBJ2-7

DNA: TGCAGTGCTAGATTACAGGGGGGATTCACTGAAGCTTTCTTT
CDR3: CSARLQGGFTEAFF
size: many
V: TRBV20-1
D: TRBD1
J: TRBJ1-1

DNA: TGCGCCAGCAGTGAGGGAGATACGCAGTATTTT
CDR3: CASSEGDTQYF
size: many
V: TRBV10-2
D: .
J: TRBJ2-3

DNA: TGTGCCAGCAGTCTAGTAAGGGGGGAACTACACAGAACGGCCTACGAGCAGTACTTC
CDR3: CASSLVRGELHRTAYEQYF
size: .
V: TRBV11-2
D: .
J: TRBJ2-7

DNA: TGTGCCAGCAGCCAGCCGGGACTAGCGACGTACGAGCAGTACTTC
CDR3: CASSQPGLATYEQYF
size: many
V: TRBV7-2
D: TRBD2
J: TRBJ2-7

DNA: TGTGCCAGCAGTTTAATGGCTGGGAGCAGTCAGCCCCAGCATTTT
CDR3: CASSLMAGSSQPQHF
size: few
V: TRBV28
D: .
J: TRBJ1-5

DNA: TGTGCCAGCAGCCCCCAGACTAGCGGGTCCTACAATGAGCAGTTCTTC
CDR3: CASSPQTSGSYNEQFF
size: medium-sized
V: TRBV11-3
D: TRBD2
J: TRBJ2-1

DNA: TGTGCCAGTAGTATAAAGACAGGGAACAATGAAAAACTGTTTTTT
CDR3: CASSIKTGNNEKLFF
size: .
V: TRBV19
D: TRBD1
J: TRBJ1-4